This is a list of T cell receptor beta chains from one sample in a study of naive and memory T cell subsets. MiXCR, run by TCRdb on the 5' RACE reads, gives a single entry per CDR3 protein. The repertoire holds 55,000 to 65,000 distinct CDR3 sequences, with 8% as singletons. These receptors were obtained from a female donor in good health. The CDR3 runs from the conserved cysteine through the conserved F or W. D genes are given only for firm matches. A clone size is listed for some rows: how often the clone was seen (once, few, many), or a class if it is expanded.

>TRBV5-1|.|.|TRBJ1-1
TGCGCCAGCAGCTTTGGGACAAAGGCGGGTACTGAAGCTTTCTTT
CASSFGTKAGTEAFF
>TRBV5-6|.|many|TRBJ1-1
TGTGCCAGCAGCTTGTTTAATGCCCCGAACACTGAAGCTTTCTTT
CASSLFNAPNTEAFF
>TRBV18|TRBD1|.|TRBJ2-2
TGTGCCAGCTCCCCGGGACAGAACTTGAACACCGGGGAGCTGTTTTTT
CASSPGQNLNTGELFF
>TRBV20-1|.|few|TRBJ1-4
TGCAGTGCCCGATCCGGGGCTTATGAAAAACTGTTTTTT
CSARSGAYEKLFF
>TRBV28|.|.|TRBJ1-1
TGTGCCAGCAGTTTAGGGAGGGCATATCGGATGAACACTGAAGCTTTCTTT
CASSLGRAYRMNTEAFF
>TRBV12-5|TRBD1|many|TRBJ1-3
TGTGCTAGTGGTCCTGCCGGGACAGGTCCTGGAAACACCATATATTTT
CASGPAGTGPGNTIYF
>TRBV24-1|.|.|TRBJ2-2
TGTGCCACCAGTGATTCGCCTAACAGGGCGGGTTACACCGGGGAGCTGTTTTTT
CATSDSPNRAGYTGELFF
>TRBV2|.|many|TRBJ2-2
TGTGCCAGCAGCAACAGGGTGGGCACCGGGGAGCTGTTTTTT
CASSNRVGTGELFF
>TRBV19|TRBD1|once|TRBJ1-5
TGTGCCAGTAGTATTCACGCCCAGACAGGGAAGGATCAGCCCCAGCATTTT
CASSIHAQTGKDQPQHF
>TRBV21-1|.|few|TRBJ2-7
TGTGCCAGCAGCACCCAAGCTAAGACAGGGATGAGAACCTACGAGCAGTACTTC
CASSTQAKTGMRTYEQYF
>TRBV28|.|.|TRBJ2-3
TGTGCCAGCAGTTTTGGTGCGGGGACTTGGGCGGCAGATACGCAGTATTTT
CASSFGAGTWAADTQYF
>TRBV5-1|.|many|TRBJ2-2
TGCGCCAGCAGCTTACAGGGACCCAACACCGGGGAGCTGTTTTTT
CASSLQGPNTGELFF
>TRBV12-3/TRBV12-4|TRBD2|few|TRBJ2-5
TGTGCCAGCAGTTTAGGGGGACTAGCGGGAAGGGAAGAGACCCAGTACTTC
CASSLGGLAGREETQYF
>TRBV12-3/TRBV12-4|.|few|TRBJ2-3
TGTGCCAGCAGTATGTGGGGGGCGGGAGTCGCAGATACGCAGTATTTT
CASSMWGAGVADTQYF
>TRBV3-1|.|many|TRBJ1-5
TGTGCCAGCAGCCAAGATAGAGACATTAATCAGCCCCAGCATTTT
CASSQDRDINQPQHF
>TRBV15|.|.|TRBJ2-7
TGTGCCACCAGCAGGGACAGCAGCTACGAGCAGTACTTC
CATSRDSSYEQYF
>TRBV30|.|.|TRBJ2-5
TGTGCCTGGAGTCGGAGGGAGAGAGAGACCCAGTACTTC
CAWSRRERETQYF
>TRBV24-1|.|.|TRBJ1-4
TGTGCCACCAGTGCTGGAACAGAAGTTGAAAAACTGTTTTTT
CATSAGTEVEKLFF
>TRBV6-2/TRBV6-3|TRBD2|many|TRBJ2-2
TGTGCCAGCACCTTTAGCGGGATTGGGGCCGGGGAGCTGTTTTTT
CASTFSGIGAGELFF
>TRBV30|TRBD1|few|TRBJ1-1
TGTGCCTGGAGCGGTGGACAGGGGGACACTGAAGCTTTCTTT
CAWSGGQGDTEAFF